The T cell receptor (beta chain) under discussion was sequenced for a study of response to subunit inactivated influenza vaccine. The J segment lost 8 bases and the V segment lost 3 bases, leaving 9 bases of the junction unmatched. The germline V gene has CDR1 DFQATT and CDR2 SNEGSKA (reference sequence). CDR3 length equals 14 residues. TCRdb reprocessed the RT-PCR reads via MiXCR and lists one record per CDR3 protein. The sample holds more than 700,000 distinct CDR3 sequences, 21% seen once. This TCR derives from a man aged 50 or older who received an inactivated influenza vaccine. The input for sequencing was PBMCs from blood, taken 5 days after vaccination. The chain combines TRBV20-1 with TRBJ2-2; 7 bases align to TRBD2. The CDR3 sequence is CSARGTSVGGELFF. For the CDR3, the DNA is TGCAGTGCTAGGGGAACTAGCGTCGGGGGGGAGCTGTTTTTT.